These T cell receptor beta chains were read from a single sample in a study of PD-L1 blockade in urothelial cancer. Sequenced by immunoSEQ multiplex PCR; TCRdb stores in-frame clones only, minus some. The sample contains under 130,000 clones, about 85% of which appear only once. The material sequenced was PBMCs, taken around atezolizumab (anti-PD-L1) treatment. These receptors all stem from a man aged 50-60 years with urothelial cancer. Both conserved end residues are trimmed from each CDR3. The D gene is left open where the match is weak.

j_call v_call d_call cdr3_aa
TRBJ1-6 TRBV27 NA ASSSDLSSYNSPLH
TRBJ2-7 TRBV5-5 NA ASSLLPGVDSEQY
TRBJ2-7 TRBV19 TRBD2 ASSAGTSGINEQY
TRBJ2-7 TRBV6-1 TRBD2 ARRLGRDGPYEQY
TRBJ1-5 TRBV15 NA ATSGGRDSNQPQH
TRBJ2-2 TRBV6-5 NA ASSYLSAAGELF
TRBJ2-7 TRBV28 TRBD1 ASGTGDRYEQY
TRBJ1-2 TRBV28 NA ATSGNLDYGYT
TRBJ2-1 TRBV7-3 NA ASSPLASNEQF
TRBJ2-2 TRBV27 NA ASSFVQNTGELF
TRBJ2-5 TRBV27 NA ASSLRSLETQY
TRBJ2-3 TRBV27 TRBD2 ASSSGLAGVDTQY
TRBJ2-1 TRBV27 NA ASSLLTMGVNNEQF
TRBJ2-1 TRBV10-3 NA AISFSGNEQF
TRBJ2-1 TRBV6-1 NA ASSGTGSEQF
TRBJ2-1 TRBV30 NA AWRASTDSSYNEQF
TRBJ2-7 TRBV19 TRBD1 ASSIGTGKNYEQY
TRBJ1-1 TRBV6-1 TRBD1 ACEQGGWGNTEAF
TRBJ1-2 TRBV6-5 TRBD1 ASSLGQGSYGYT
TRBJ2-1 TRBV7-3 TRBD2 ASSSGGSSGRHLRTNEQF
TRBJ2-1 TRBV5-4 NA ASSLAGGNEQF
TRBJ1-6 TRBV14 TRBD1 ASSSRTGKIDSPLH
TRBJ2-3 TRBV15 TRBD2 ATRIAGGSTDTQY
TRBJ1-5 TRBV19 TRBD1 ASSTPVVGGEGQPQH
TRBJ2-1 TRBV30 NA AWSAQGYNEQF
TRBJ2-1 TRBV7-6 NA ASSLGGSTGAKKKF
TRBJ2-7 TRBV6-1 NA ASRGRYEQY
TRBJ1-1 TRBV19 TRBD1 ASSQRTGWAEAF
TRBJ1-4 TRBV28 TRBD1 ASSTQGAGEKLF
TRBJ2-1 TRBV19 TRBD2 ASSDGTSVSYNEQF
TRBJ2-7 TRBV7-6 NA ASSSPGYEQY
TRBJ2-3 TRBV9 TRBD1 ASSPMGQGFVDTQY
TRBJ1-1 TRBV28 NA ASSLTQGRGEAF
TRBJ2-5 TRBV19 TRBD1 ASSGIGTGVRETQY
TRBJ1-5 TRBV9 TRBD1 ASSVAGGNQPQH
TRBJ2-3 TRBV9 NA ASSYRETDTQY
TRBJ2-7 TRBV11-3 NA ASSSGLEDLNEQY
TRBJ1-2 TRBV5-8 NA ASSLSMWGADGYT
TRBJ1-6 TRBV27 NA ASNKGSYNSPLH
TRBJ1-1 TRBV6-6 TRBD1 ASSPDRRRNTEAF
TRBJ2-7 TRBV7-2 TRBD2 ASSLAGGYEQY
TRBJ2-7 TRBV15 TRBD1 ATSRGFGQGADEQY
TRBJ2-3 TRBV7-9 NA ASSLRAGPLTDTQY
TRBJ2-7 TRBV28 NA ASSLASLYEQY
TRBJ2-2 TRBV18 NA ASSPGQATGELF
TRBJ1-5 TRBV15 NA ATSRDDTVRSGQPQH
TRBJ1-1 TRBV30 NA AWTETGAEAF
TRBJ2-1 TRBV9 NA ASSKALTTNHNEQF
TRBJ2-7 TRBV9 NA ASSVTGEQY
TRBJ2-2 TRBV27 NA ASRRPGDTGELF
TRBJ2-3 TRBV7-2 TRBD2 ASSPSGSSPDTQY
TRBJ2-7 TRBV28 NA ASTRLAYEQY
TRBJ2-5 TRBV15 TRBD1 ATSRGRQGETQY
TRBJ2-2 TRBV30 TRBD2 AGGSGRVNTGELF
TRBJ2-7 TRBV7-8 NA ASSLGLGIYEQY